Below are 15 T cell receptor beta chains sequenced from a single sample in a study of T cell responses to AZD1222 COVID-19 vaccine. The table came from immunoSEQ multiplex PCR; TCRdb's copy has only in-frame clones and leaves some out. The sample contains approximately 110,000 clones, around 88% of which appear only once. This specimen was peripheral blood, taken on day 0 of AZD1222 vaccination. The receptors come from an adult in good health.

This clone has a handful of counts. The chain joins TRBV19 to TRBJ1-5; D possibly corresponds to TRBD1 (6 bases). Per the germline V gene, CDR1 is LNHDA and CDR2 is SQIVND (reference sequence). Deletions cut 11 bases from V and 1 base from J, with 12 bases between. The CDR3 extends over 13 amino acids. In DNA, the CDR3 is TGTGCCTCCGGGGGGGGCAGCAATCAGCCCCAGCATTTT. This translates into CASGGGSNQPQHF.

The chain has TRBV18 and TRBJ1-1; the D gene is possibly TRBD1 (6 bases). Trimming removed 6 bases at V and 8 bases at J, with 22 bases between. The CDR3 has 15 residues. Germline assignment: CDR1 KGHSH and CDR2 LQKENI. The DNA of the CDR3 is TGTGCCAGCTCCCCCATCTCCGTGGCACAGGGAGAAGCTTTCTTT. It yields the protein CASSPISVAQGEAFF. The whole variable domain, filled in from reference TRBV18 and TRBJ1-1, reads NAGVMQNPRHLVRRRGQEARLRCSPMKGHSHVYWYRQLPEEGLKFMVYLQKENIIDESGMPKERFSAEFPKEGPSILRIQQVVRGDSAAYFCASSPISVAQGEAFFGQGTRLTVV.

The chain employs TRBV10-3 and TRBJ1-1; TRBD1 is a possible D gene (5 bases). This CDR3 has 13 residues. Trimming took off 7 bases at V and 4 bases at J, with 13 bases between the two ends. Germline V CDR1 and CDR2: ENHRY, SYGVKD. CDR3 protein: CAIMEGRGTEAFF. CDR3 DNA sequence: TGTGCCATCATGGAGGGACGGGGCACTGAAGCTTTCTTT.

V and J are TRBV5-1 and TRBJ2-7; D unresolved. Trimming shortened V by 4 bases and J by 2 bases, and 19 bases separated the two germline ends. CDR3 length equals 16 residues. Looked up from germline, CDR1 is SGHRS and CDR2 is YFSETQ. The chain's CDR3 is CASSLSEGSLAYEQYF. The CDR3 DNA reads as TGCGCCAGCAGCCTCTCCGAAGGGTCCCTTGCCTACGAGCAGTACTTC.

V usage is TRBV4-1 and J usage is TRBJ1-5, with unresolved D. Germline CDR1 and CDR2: MGHRA and YSYEKL. The CDR3 sequence is 15 residues long. Trimming stripped 2 bases from V and 2 bases from J, with 10 bases between. The CDR3, as DNA: TGCGCCAGCAGCCAAAGGGTCGGGGGCAATCAGCCCCAGCATTTT. Translating it yields CASSQRVGGNQPQHF.

The chain has TRBV5-1 and TRBJ1-1; no reliable D call. Germline CDR1 and CDR2: SGHRS and YFSETQ. Trimming shortened V by 5 bases and J by 2 bases, and 10 bases separated the two germline ends. This CDR3 has 13 amino acids. The CDR3 nucleotides are TGCGCCAGCAGTAACCCGAGCAACACTGAAGCTTTCTTT. It yields the protein CASSNPSNTEAFF.

The V gene is TRBV3-1 (or the pseudogene TRBV3-2), the J gene TRBJ2-4, with TRBD2 matching 12 bases. The CDR3 totals 19 residues. The germline V gene encodes CDR1 LGHDT and CDR2 YNNKEL (reference sequence). The J segment lost 0 bases and the V segment lost 3 bases, leaving 9 bases of the junction unmatched. The CDR3 reads CASSQSGTSGRLAKNIQYF. The DNA of the CDR3 is TGTGCCAGCAGCCAGAGTGGGACTAGCGGGCGTTTAGCCAAAAACATTCAGTACTTC.

The J gene is TRBJ1-1, the V gene TRBV6-5; possible D gene TRBD1, 5 bases. The length of the CDR3 is 16 residues. Germline V gene lookup returns CDR1 MNHEY and CDR2 SVGAGI. V was pared by 4 bases and J by 1 base, with 16 bases between. For the CDR3, the DNA is TGTGCCAGCAGTTCAGTAGGCGGGGCCACGAACACTGAAGCTTTCTTT. Amino acid sequence: CASSSVGGATNTEAFF.

The chain employs TRBV20-1 and TRBJ1-4; D not resolved. Germline V gives CDR1 DFQATT, CDR2 SNEGSKA (reference sequence). The CDR3 totals 11 residues. The CDR3 loop reads CSFQTNEKLFF. CDR3 bases: TGCAGCTTCCAGACTAATGAAAAACTGTTTTTT.

This clone was seen more than once but under ten times. This chain uses TRBV7-3 with TRBJ2-5; the D is unclear. The CDR3 has 11 residues. CDR1 and CDR2 from the germline V gene are SGHTA and FQGTGA. Trimming left V 2 bases short and J 4 bases short, with 2 bases between. For the CDR3, the DNA is TGTGCCAGCAGCTTACCAGAGACCCAGTACTTC. Amino acid sequence: CASSLPETQYF. Combining the CDR3 with reference TRBV7-3 and TRBJ2-5 gives the whole variable domain GAGVSQTPSNKVTEKGKYVELRCDPISGHTALYWYRQSLGQGPEFLIYFQGTGAADDSGLPNDRFFAVRPEGSVSTLKIQRTERGDSAVYLCASSLPETQYFGPGTRLLVL.

The chain carries TRBV6-5 and TRBJ1-2; no reliable D call. Germline CDR1 and CDR2: MNHEY and SVGAGI. The CDR3 extends over 14 amino acids. V shed 4 bases and J shed 2 bases, with 11 bases lying between them. The CDR3 DNA reads as TGTGCCAGCAGTTCCACGACGCAAAACTATGGCTACACCTTC. This gives the protein CASSSTTQNYGYTF.

The rearrangement joins TRBV14 to TRBJ2-6; D perhaps matches TRBD1 (7 bases). The CDR3 is made up of 18 amino acids. CDR1 and CDR2 from the germline V gene are SGHDN and FVKESK. V lost 0 bases to trimming and J lost 0 bases, with 12 bases between them. This CDR3 is CASSQERGQYSGANVLTF. The DNA for the CDR3 is TGTGCCAGCAGCCAAGAGCGGGGACAGTACTCTGGGGCCAACGTCCTGACTTTC.

The chain links TRBV6-5 to TRBJ2-3; possibly TRBD2 for D (5 bases). CDR3 length: 14 residues. V lost 0 bases to trimming and J lost 5 bases, with 9 bases between them. Germline CDR1 and CDR2: MNHEY and SVGAGI. CDR3 bases: TGTGCCAGCAGTTACTCCCTAGCTGGAGATACGCAGTATTTT. It translates to CASSYSLAGDTQYF.

The chain has TRBV5-4 and TRBJ2-2; no reliable D call. From germline, CDR1 is SGHNT and CDR2 YYREEE (reference sequence). The CDR3 is 15 residues long. V lost 0 bases and J 3 bases, leaving 9 bases between the germline ends. The CDR3 is CASSLGALDTGELFF. The DNA for the CDR3 is TGTGCCAGCAGCTTGGGGGCTTTGGACACCGGGGAGCTGTTTTTT.

The chain links TRBV19 to TRBJ1-3, with 9 positions matching TRBD1. The junction had 12 bases not matched to a gene; V was cut back by 5 bases and J by 7 bases. CDR3 length equals 16 residues. Looked up from germline, CDR1 is LNHDA and CDR2 is SQIVND (reference sequence). CDR3 in amino acids: CASSLDSGQGQNTIYF. DNA for the CDR3: TGTGCCAGTAGTCTCGACTCGGGACAGGGACAGAACACCATATATTTT.